Below, one T cell receptor (beta chain) is given with its context. Recruited during active infection, patients (from Seattle) were subsequently followed longitudinally. Authors' analysis steps: It was from reference gene primer amplification that nucleated cell counts were estimated. Data came from immunoSEQ multiplex PCR; TCRdb stores just in-frame clones and leaves some out. For V, J and clone size, that table is used; D and trimming come from the DNA. The table has roughly 180,000 clones, 79% seen once. These data originate in a study of blood T cell repertoires in COVID-19. Looking at the study overall: Specimens from acute and convalescent COVID-19 originated in the United States, Italy and Spain. In each case, the material was cDNA or gDNA derived from T cells, B-cell-depleted T cells, or PBMCs.

Trimming removed 5 bases from V and 5 bases from J, with 13 bases in between. The CDR3 is made up of 13 amino acids. The V gene's germline CDR1 is SGHRS and CDR2 YFSETQ. This chain uses TRBV5-1 with TRBJ1-1; a weak D match, TRBD1 (5 bases). This TCR came from an older woman with COVID-19, enrolled during active disease. The sequenced sample was peripheral blood. CDR3: CASRPWTQTEAFF. The DNA of the CDR3 is TGCGCCAGCAGGCCCTGGACACAGACTGAAGCTTTCTTT.